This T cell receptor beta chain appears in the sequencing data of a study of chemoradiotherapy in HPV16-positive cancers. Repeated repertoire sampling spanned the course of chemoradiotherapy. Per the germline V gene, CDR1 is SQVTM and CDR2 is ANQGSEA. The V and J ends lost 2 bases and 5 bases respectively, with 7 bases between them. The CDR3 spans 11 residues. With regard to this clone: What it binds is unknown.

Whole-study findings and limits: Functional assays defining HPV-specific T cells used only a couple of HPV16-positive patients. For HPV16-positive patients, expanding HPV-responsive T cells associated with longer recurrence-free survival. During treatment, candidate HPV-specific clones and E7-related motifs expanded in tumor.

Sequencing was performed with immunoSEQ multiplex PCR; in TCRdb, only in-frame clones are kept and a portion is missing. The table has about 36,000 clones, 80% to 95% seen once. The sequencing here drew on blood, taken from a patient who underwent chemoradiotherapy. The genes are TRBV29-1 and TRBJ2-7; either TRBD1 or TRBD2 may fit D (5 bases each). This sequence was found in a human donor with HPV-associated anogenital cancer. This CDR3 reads CSVEWGNEQYF. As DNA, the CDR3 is TGCAGCGTTGAATGGGGGAACGAGCAGTACTTC.